What follows are 14 T cell receptor beta chains derived from one specimen sequenced in a study of response to subunit inactivated influenza vaccine. TCRdb re-analysed the RT-PCR reads in MiXCR, keeping a single row per CDR3 protein. This sample has more than 600,000 distinct CDR3 sequences, with approximately 17% found just once. Sample: PBMCs from blood, taken approximately 5 days after vaccination. The receptor set was obtained from a man in his fifties who received an inactivated influenza vaccine.

The V gene is TRBV12-3 or TRBV12-4, the J gene TRBJ1-1; D unresolved. The CDR3 runs 13 residues. V lost 3 bases to trimming and J lost 5 bases, with 10 bases between them. CDR3 sequence: CASSFGVATEAFF. The CDR3 coding sequence is TGTGCCAGCAGTTTTGGAGTGGCGACTGAAGCTTTCTTT.

This clonotype showed up just a few times. The CDR3 coding sequence is TGCAGCGTTGGTCAGACTAACTATGGCTACACCTTC. It is translated as CSVGQTNYGYTF. This sequence joins TRBV29-1 and TRBJ1-2; D unclear. Germline V gene sequence: CDR1 SQVTM, CDR2 ANQGSEA. The V gene lost 4 bases and the J gene lost 0 bases, with 6 bases spanning the gap. The CDR3 totals 12 residues.

This clonotype came up a few times. The chain is built from TRBV15 and TRBJ2-5; tentatively, D is TRBD1 (6 bases). Per the germline V gene, CDR1 is LNHNV and CDR2 is YYDKDF (reference sequence). V lost 6 bases and J lost 0, with 14 bases in between. CDR3 size: 15 residues. The CDR3 spells CATSTPRDNQETQYF. CDR3 DNA: TGTGCCACCAGTACGCCGAGGGACAACCAAGAGACCCAGTACTTC. Full variable domain (missing parts from reference TRBV15 and TRBJ2-5): DAMVIQNPRYQVTQFGKPVTLSCSQTLNHNVMYWYQQKSSQAPKLLFHYYDKDFNNEADTPDNFQSRRPNTSFCFLDIRSPGLGDTAMYLCATSTPRDNQETQYFGPGTRLLVL.

This clonotype was seen only a few times. The J gene is TRBJ1-6, the V gene TRBV18; D ambiguous. Trimming took off 2 bases at V and 10 bases at J, with 15 bases between the two ends. Per germline, CDR1 KGHSH and CDR2 LQKENI. The CDR3 is 15 amino acids. CDR3 loop: CASSPVADPASPLHF. The CDR3 nucleotides read TGTGCCAGCTCACCAGTAGCAGATCCCGCGTCACCCCTCCACTTT.

This clonotype was observed many times. The chain couples TRBV28 to TRBJ2-5; no clear D gene. Germline V CDR1 and CDR2: MDHEN, SYDVKM. V was shortened by 3 bases and J by 5 bases, with 10 bases between the two germline ends. This CDR3 spans 13 amino acids. The CDR3 coding sequence is TGTGCCAGCAGTTTGGGTCGCGTGGAGACCCAGTACTTC. Its translation: CASSLGRVETQYF. Full variable domain (rest looked up from reference TRBV28 and TRBJ2-5): DVKVTQSSRYLVKRTGEKVFLECVQDMDHENMFWYRQDPGLGLRLIYFSYDVKMKEKGDIPEGYSVSREKKERFSLILESASTNQTSMYLCASSLGRVETQYFGPGTRLLVL.

This clonotype was observed a handful of times. The genes are TRBV12-3 or TRBV12-4 and TRBJ2-3, with 8 positions matching TRBD1. There are 14 residues in the CDR3. The V gene end was trimmed by 5 bases and the J gene end by 3 bases; junction bases not matched to a gene: 4. This CDR3 reads CASSAGGWTDTQYF. For the CDR3, the DNA is TGTGCCAGCAGTGCAGGGGGCTGGACAGATACGCAGTATTTT.

Here the CDR3 reads CSTKLVGTANYEQYF. CDR3 in DNA: TGCAGCACTAAGCTAGTAGGGACAGCAAATTACGAGCAGTACTTC. The rearrangement uses TRBV20-1 and TRBJ2-7; TRBD1 matches 7 bases. The germline CDR1 and CDR2 sequences are DFQATT and SNEGSKA (reference sequence). The CDR3 extends over 15 amino acids.

The genes are TRBV9 and TRBJ2-2; the D gene is possibly TRBD2 (7 bases). This CDR3 comprises 14 residues. Trimming pared 4 bases from V and 6 bases from J, leaving 13 bases between. The V gene's germline CDR1 is SGDLS and CDR2 YYNGEE. CDR3 amino acids: CASSPGDYSGELFF. The CDR3 DNA reads as TGTGCCAGCAGCCCAGGGGACTATTCCGGGGAGCTGTTTTTT.

The chain recombines TRBV7-2 with TRBJ2-7; no clear D. Germline CDR1 and CDR2: SGHTA and FQGNSA. Trimming left V 5 bases short and J 6 bases short, with 17 bases between. The length of the CDR3 is 14 residues. The chain's CDR3 is CASSRPAEALEQYF. The DNA of the CDR3 is TGTGCCAGCAGCCGTCCGGCCGAGGCCCTCGAGCAGTACTTC.

The chain carries TRBV12-3 or TRBV12-4 and TRBJ2-4; a weak D match, TRBD1 (6 bases). This CDR3 is 14 amino acids long. V shed 3 bases and J shed 7 bases, with 13 bases lying between them. The CDR3 loop reads CASSFWDKGNIQYF. The CDR3 nucleotides are TGTGCCAGCAGTTTTTGGGACAAGGGTAACATTCAGTACTTC.

This clonotype was detected a few times. The J gene is TRBJ2-1, the V gene TRBV7-9, with D perhaps TRBD1 (6 bases). Germline V gene lookup returns CDR1 SEHNR and CDR2 FQNEAQ (reference sequence). CDR3 length: 16 amino acids. V was trimmed by 1 base and J by 5 bases, leaving 15 bases between them. The CDR3 bases are TGTGCCAGCAGCTTAGTAGGCAGGGGCGCACACAATGAGCAGTTCTTC. Amino acids: CASSLVGRGAHNEQFF.

The chain joins TRBV3-1 to TRBJ2-7; 10 bases fit TRBD1. Germline V gene sequence: CDR1 LGHDT, CDR2 YNNKEL (reference sequence). This CDR3 contains 15 residues. J lost 6 bases, V lost 1 base, and 6 bases had no gene match. As DNA, the CDR3 is TGTGCCAGCAGCCAAGCGGACAGGGGGACCTTCGAGCAGTACTTC. Translation gives CASSQADRGTFEQYF.

This clonotype came up many times. The gene calls are TRBV20-1 and TRBJ2-7, with 7 bases that match TRBD1. The CDR3 totals 13 residues. V trimming: 5 bases; J trimming: 3 bases; junction bases outside the gene matches: 7. The germline V gene encodes CDR1 DFQATT and CDR2 SNEGSKA (reference sequence). DNA of the CDR3: TGCAGTGCTCGACAGGGAACTAGCTACGAGCAGTACTTC. This sequence encodes CSARQGTSYEQYF.

CDR3 loop: CASSSVKGASYYEQYF. CDR3 coding DNA: TGTGCCAGCAGCTCCGTCAAGGGGGCATCGTACTACGAGCAGTACTTC. The chain employs TRBV11-2 and TRBJ2-7, with 7 bases identical to TRBD1. This CDR3 is 16 amino acids long. V gave up 4 bases and J gave up 3 bases; unmatched junction bases: 12. Germline CDR1 and CDR2: SGHAT and FQNNGV. Filled out from reference TRBV11-2 and TRBJ2-7, the complete variable domain reads EAGVAQSPRYKIIEKRQSVAFWCNPISGHATLYWYQQILGQGPKLLIQFQNNGVVDDSQLPKDRFSAERLKGVDSTLKIQPAKLEDSAVYLCASSSVKGASYYEQYFGPGTRLTVT.